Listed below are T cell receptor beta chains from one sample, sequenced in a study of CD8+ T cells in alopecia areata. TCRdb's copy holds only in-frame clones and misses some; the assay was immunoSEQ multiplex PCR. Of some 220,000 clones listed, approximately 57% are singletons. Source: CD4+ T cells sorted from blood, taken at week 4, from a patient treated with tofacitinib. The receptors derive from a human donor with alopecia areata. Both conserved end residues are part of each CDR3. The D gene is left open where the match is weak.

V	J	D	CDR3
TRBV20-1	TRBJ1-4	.	CSARWGEKLFF
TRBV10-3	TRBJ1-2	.	CAISESPAGGYTF
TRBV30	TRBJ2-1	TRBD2	CAWSVREGPPYNEQFF
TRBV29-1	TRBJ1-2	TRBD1	CSVGGSGQRGYTF
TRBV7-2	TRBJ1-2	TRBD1	CASGHRGGGYTF
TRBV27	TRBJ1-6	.	CASSSTEYSPLHF
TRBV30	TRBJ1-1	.	CAWRAPGLWAFF
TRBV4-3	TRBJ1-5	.	CASSQDKASNQPQHF
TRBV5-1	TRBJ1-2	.	CASSLAGDGYTF
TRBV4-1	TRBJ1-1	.	CASSQGRVNTEAFF
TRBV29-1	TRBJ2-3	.	CSAGPRRPSTDTQYF
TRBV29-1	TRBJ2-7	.	CSVAGATVSYEQYF
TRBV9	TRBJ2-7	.	CASSVVPGGEQYF
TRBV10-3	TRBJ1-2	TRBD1	CAISATGQFDGYTF
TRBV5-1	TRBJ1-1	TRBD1	CASSTGSQGPNTEAFF
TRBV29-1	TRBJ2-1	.	CSVVVGNNEQFF
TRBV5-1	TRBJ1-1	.	CASSTQGPPNTEAFF
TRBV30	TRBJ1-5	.	CAWSLGLYQPQHF
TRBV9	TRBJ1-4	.	CASSSTATNEKLFF
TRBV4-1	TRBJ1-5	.	CASSQDGAKGQPQHF
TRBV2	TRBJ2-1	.	CAGTGQTSSYNEQFF
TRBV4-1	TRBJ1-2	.	CASSQDATYGYTF
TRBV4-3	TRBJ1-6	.	CASSQDTRVGNSPLHF
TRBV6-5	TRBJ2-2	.	CASSYSDGVTGELFF
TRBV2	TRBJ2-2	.	CASTRQLNTGELFF
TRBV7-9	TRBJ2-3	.	CASSLAGSDTQYF
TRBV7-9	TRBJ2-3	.	CASSFQDLGDTQYF
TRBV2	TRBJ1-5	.	CASTRDVTKPQHF
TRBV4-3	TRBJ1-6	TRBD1	CASSPTGDGSPLHF
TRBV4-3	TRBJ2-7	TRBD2	CASSQARLAGEQYF
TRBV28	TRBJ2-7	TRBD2	CASSLRGGEQYF
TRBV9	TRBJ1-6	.	CASSVGVPNSPLHF
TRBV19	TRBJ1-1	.	CASSTLLNTEAFF
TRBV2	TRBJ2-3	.	CASSENTDTQYF
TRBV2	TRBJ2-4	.	CASRGRSGFKNIQYF
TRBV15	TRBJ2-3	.	CATSSTDTQYF
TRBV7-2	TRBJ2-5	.	CASSLGGALLPTQYF
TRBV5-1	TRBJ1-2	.	CASSPDGYGYTF
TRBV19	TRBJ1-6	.	CATGARNGSPLHF
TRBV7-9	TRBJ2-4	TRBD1	CASSSDRGQTANNIQYF
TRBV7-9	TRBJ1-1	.	CASTLAGVNTEAFF
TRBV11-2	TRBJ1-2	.	CASSRGQSTGYTF
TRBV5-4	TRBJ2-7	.	CASSKRDISYEQYF
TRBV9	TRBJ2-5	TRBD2	CASSVATGGAETQYF
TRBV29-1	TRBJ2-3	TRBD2	CSVGSSGRTDTQYF
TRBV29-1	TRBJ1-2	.	CSVWAGDYGYTF
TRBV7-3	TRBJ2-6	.	CASSKTAGSGANVLTF
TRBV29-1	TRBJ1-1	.	CSVGGSRAMNTEAFF
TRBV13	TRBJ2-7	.	CASSSLSRALDEQYF
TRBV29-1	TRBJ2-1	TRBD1	CSGDRANEQFF
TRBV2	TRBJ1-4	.	CASISNVREKLFF